Shown below are 24 T cell receptor beta chains from a single sample sequenced in a study of T cells in narcolepsy. Measured with immunoSEQ multiplex PCR; TCRdb has only the in-frame clones, and not every one. The sample has about 27,000 clones, 86% seen once. Sequenced input: CD45RA- memory CD4+ T cells from PBMCs. The receptors stem from a human donor with narcolepsy.

The J gene is TRBJ2-7, the V gene TRBV27, with 12 positions matching TRBD2. V shed 5 bases, J shed 5 bases, and the junction held 7 bases outside the gene matches. The CDR3 sequence is 15 residues long. In germline, CDR1 is MNHEY, CDR2 SMNVEV (reference sequence). CDR3 amino acids: CASSRMLAGGHEQYF. The CDR3 DNA reads TGTGCCAGCAGTCGTATGCTAGCGGGGGGGCACGAGCAGTACTTC.

The chain employs TRBV6-5 and TRBJ1-6, with TRBD1 as a possible D gene (5 bases). The V end was cut by 10 bases, the J end by 4 bases, with 17 bases between. The germline CDR1 and CDR2 sequences are MNHEY and SVGAGI. CDR3 length equals 15 residues. This chain's CDR3 is CATRGGSRYNSPLHF. The DNA of the CDR3 is TGTGCCACCCGGGGGGGGAGCAGGTATAATTCACCCCTCCACTTT.

This chain connects TRBV11-1 to TRBJ1-4; no firm D call. CDR1 is SGHAT, CDR2 FQDESV, per germline (reference sequence). The CDR3 totals 15 residues. V was pared by 3 bases and J by 1 base, with 9 bases between. This CDR3 reads CASSFRAGTNEKLFF. The CDR3 nucleotides are TGTGCCAGCAGCTTTCGTGCAGGAACTAATGAAAAACTGTTTTTT.

This clone was seen only once. This chain joins TRBV19 and TRBJ1-1, with 7 positions matching TRBD1. The junction had 7 bases not matched to a gene; V was cut back by 3 bases and J by 9 bases. This CDR3 comprises 13 residues. Germline lookup yields CDR1 LNHDA and CDR2 SQIVND (reference sequence). The CDR3 DNA follows: TGTGCCAGTAGTATCGGGACAGTGCCACAAGCTTTCTTT. Its translation is CASSIGTVPQAFF.

This sequence joins TRBV25-1 and TRBJ1-1; tentatively, D is TRBD1 (6 bases). CDR3 length: 12 amino acids. Deletions cut 7 bases from V and 8 bases from J, with 14 bases between. Germline lookup yields CDR1 MGHDK and CDR2 SYGVNS. The CDR3 DNA sequence: TGTGCCAGCACTGACAGGACCGGCGAAGCTTTCTTT. Translated, it gives CASTDRTGEAFF.

This clone was detected a few times. The chain employs TRBV9 and TRBJ1-6; the D gene is possibly TRBD1 (5 bases). The germline CDR1 and CDR2 sequences are SGDLS and YYNGEE. V was shortened by 6 bases and J by 0 bases, with 13 bases between the two germline ends. The CDR3 is 16 residues long. The CDR3 DNA sequence: TGTGCCAGCAACGATGACAGAAGCTCCTATAATTCACCCCTCCACTTT. Amino acid sequence: CASNDDRSSYNSPLHF.

The CDR3, as DNA: TGTGCCAGCAGCTCCGGACTAGCGGGGGCTGCCCAAGAGACCCAGTACTTC. It encodes CASSSGLAGAAQETQYF. The rearrangement joins TRBV5-4 to TRBJ2-5; TRBD2 matches at 13 bases. CDR1 is SGHNT and CDR2 is YYREEE in the germline V gene (reference sequence). CDR3 length: 17 residues. J was trimmed by 1 base and V by 3 bases; bases with no gene match: 6.

The V and J genes are TRBV7-2 and TRBJ2-3, with 13 bases that match TRBD2. The germline CDR1 and CDR2 sequences are SGHTA and FQGNSA. The CDR3 length is 15 residues. The V segment lost 5 bases and the J segment 6 bases; nucleotides outside the gene matches: 5. The DNA of the CDR3 is TGTGCCAGCAGCCCCGGGACTAGCGGGGTCGATACGCAGTATTTT. This translates into CASSPGTSGVDTQYF.

The rearrangement uses TRBV11-2 and TRBJ1-1; TRBD1 agrees at 9 bases. Germline V gene data show CDR1 as SGHAT and CDR2 as FQNNGV. The ends lost 1 base at V and 5 bases at J; junction bases unmatched: 8. The length of the CDR3 is 16 residues. The CDR3 sequence: CASSLGQGGTGTEAFF. DNA for the CDR3: TGTGCCAGCAGCTTAGGACAGGGGGGGACGGGGACTGAAGCTTTCTTT.

This CDR3 reads CASSLRAGEGAKNIQYF. The CDR3 DNA is TGCGCCAGCAGCTTGCGGGCAGGCGAAGGGGCCAAAAACATTCAGTACTTC. The chain employs TRBV5-1 and TRBJ2-4; no clear D gene. Looked up from germline, CDR1 is SGHRS and CDR2 is YFSETQ. The CDR3 runs 17 residues. Trimming cost V 1 base and J 1 base, with 15 bases left between them.

V gene TRBV28 combines with J gene TRBJ2-5, with D perhaps assigned TRBD1 or TRBD2 (5 bases each). Trimming cost V 2 bases and J 3 bases, with 7 bases left between them. CDR1 and CDR2 (germline): MDHEN, SYDVKM. CDR3 length: 13 residues. CDR3 loop: CASSLGGEETQYF. The CDR3 region has the DNA TGTGCCAGCAGTTTAGGGGGTGAAGAGACCCAGTACTTC.

This chain uses TRBV18 with TRBJ2-3, with 8 bases aligning to TRBD1. This CDR3 region has 14 residues. Trimming took 3 bases from V and 6 from J; bases not matched to a gene: 5. Per the germline V gene, CDR1 is KGHSH and CDR2 is LQKENI. CDR3 in amino acids: CASSPGTGGDTQYF. CDR3 coding DNA: TGTGCCAGCTCACCTGGGACAGGAGGGGATACGCAGTATTTT. Full variable domain (missing parts from reference TRBV18 and TRBJ2-3): NAGVMQNPRHLVRRRGQEARLRCSPMKGHSHVYWYRQLPEEGLKFMVYLQKENIIDESGMPKERFSAEFPKEGPSILRIQQVVRGDSAAYFCASSPGTGGDTQYFGPGTRLTVL.

This chain links TRBV7-8 with TRBJ2-3, with TRBD2 identical over 12 bases. V was pared by 5 bases and J by 3 bases, with 6 bases of the junction left unmatched. The CDR3 runs to 16 residues. The germline V gene encodes CDR1 SGHVS and CDR2 FQNEAQ. The CDR3 region has the DNA TGTGCCAGCAGCATCCTAGCGGGGGGGCCGACAGATACGCAGTATTTT. It translates to CASSILAGGPTDTQYF. The variable domain in full, with the rest retrieved from reference TRBV7-8 and TRBJ2-3, is GAGVSQSPRYKVAKRGQDVALRCDPISGHVSLFWYQQALGQGPEFLTYFQNEAQLDKSGLPSDRFFAERPEGSVSTLKIQRTQQEDSAVYLCASSILAGGPTDTQYFGPGTRLTVL.

The CDR3 DNA reads as TGTGCCATCAGAGGGGACAATGAAAAACTGTTTTTT. Translating it yields CAIRGDNEKLFF. The chain couples TRBV10-3 to TRBJ1-4; TRBD1 might be the D (5 bases). Germline assignment: CDR1 ENHRY and CDR2 SYGVKD. With 6 bases removed from V and 5 bases from J, the gap between germline ends came to 7 bases. The CDR3 covers 12 residues.

The J gene is TRBJ2-5, the V gene TRBV4-1; a weak D match, TRBD2 (5 bases). Deletions cut 0 bases from V and 4 bases from J, with 15 bases between. Germline loops: CDR1 MGHRA, CDR2 YSYEKL. The length of the CDR3 is 16 residues. CDR3 loop: CASSQEGRGLGETQYF. In DNA form, the CDR3 reads TGCGCCAGCAGCCAAGAAGGACGGGGTTTAGGAGAGACCCAGTACTTC.

This chain uses TRBV5-1 with TRBJ1-1, with 8 positions matching TRBD1. The junction had 13 bases not matched to a gene; V was cut back by 5 bases and J by 7 bases. This CDR3 is 15 amino acids long. The germline V gene has CDR1 SGHRS and CDR2 YFSETQ. As DNA, the CDR3 is TGCGCCAGCAGATCCCGGACAGGGTACGACAGTGAAGCTTTCTTT. Protein product: CASRSRTGYDSEAFF.

The genes are TRBV11-2 and TRBJ1-3; D remains unclear. CDR3 length: 15 amino acids. Trimming stripped 2 bases from V and 1 base from J, with 9 bases between. Germline V gene sequence: CDR1 SGHAT, CDR2 FQNNGV. The CDR3 reads CASSLMAESGNTIYF. CDR3 nucleotide sequence: TGTGCCAGCAGCTTAATGGCGGAATCTGGAAACACCATATATTTT. Variable domain in full (rest from reference TRBV11-2 and TRBJ1-3): EAGVAQSPRYKIIEKRQSVAFWCNPISGHATLYWYQQILGQGPKLLIQFQNNGVVDDSQLPKDRFSAERLKGVDSTLKIQPAKLEDSAVYLCASSLMAESGNTIYFGEGSWLTVV.

The chain recombines TRBV10-1 with TRBJ2-1, with 7 bases identical to TRBD2. The CDR3 contains 15 residues. Per the germline V gene, CDR1 is WNHNN and CDR2 is SYGVQD (reference sequence). The ends lost 3 bases at V and 1 base at J; junction bases unmatched: 3. The DNA for the CDR3 is TGCGCCAGCAGTGATGGTAGCGGGTCCTACAATGAGCAGTTCTTC. It codes for CASSDGSGSYNEQFF.

V usage is TRBV5-4 and J usage is TRBJ2-7, with 8 bases matching TRBD1. Unmatched junction bases numbered 0, after V lost 1 base and J lost 3 bases. The CDR3 totals 13 residues. Germline CDR1 is SGHNT and CDR2 is YYREEE (reference sequence). The CDR3 DNA reads as TGTGCCAGCAGCTTGACAGGGGGCTACGAGCAGTACGTC. Encoded protein: CASSLTGGYEQYV.

The genes are TRBV2 and TRBJ1-5; no reliable D call. Looked up from germline, CDR1 is SNHLY and CDR2 is FYNNEI. Trimming removed 7 bases at V and 4 bases at J, with 14 bases between. The CDR3 is made up of 14 amino acids. The CDR3 sequence is CASTKEGSNQPQHF. CDR3 nucleotides: TGTGCCAGCACCAAGGAAGGTTCAAATCAGCCCCAGCATTTT.

The chain's CDR3 is CAVQTGTSAVYEQYF. DNA for the CDR3: TGTGCCGTACAAACCGGGACTAGCGCGGTCTACGAGCAGTACTTC. The chain has TRBV5-4 and TRBJ2-7; TRBD2 matches 10 bases. The germline V gene has CDR1 SGHNT and CDR2 YYREEE (reference sequence). Unmatched junction bases numbered 13, after V lost 10 bases and J lost 3 bases. There are 15 residues in the CDR3.

The rearrangement links TRBV10-3 to TRBJ1-1; TRBD1 aligns across 11 bases. CDR1 ENHRY and CDR2 SYGVKD come from the germline V gene. V was pared by 5 bases and J by 3 bases, with 11 bases of the junction left unmatched. The CDR3 is 17 amino acids. The chain's CDR3 is CAISQGTGGWGDTEAFF. In DNA form, the CDR3 reads TGTGCCATCAGTCAGGGGACAGGGGGATGGGGGGACACTGAAGCTTTCTTT.

This rearrangement joins TRBV11-2 to TRBJ2-2; D not resolved. Deletions cut 4 bases from V and 7 bases from J, with 13 bases between. Looked up from germline, CDR1 is SGHAT and CDR2 is FQNNGV. The CDR3 covers 14 residues. Here the CDR3 DNA reads TGTGCCAGCAGCTCCCGCCTTCAAGTCGGGGAGCTGTTTTTT. It is translated as CASSSRLQVGELFF.

V usage is TRBV27 and J usage is TRBJ1-5; a weak D match, TRBD1 (5 bases). In germline, CDR1 is MNHEY, CDR2 SMNVEV (reference sequence). CDR3 length: 13 residues. V lost 6 bases to trimming and J lost 7 bases, with 13 bases between them. DNA for the CDR3: TGTGCCAGCAGGGGACCGGGCTTGCAGCCCCAGCATTTT. Protein: CASRGPGLQPQHF.